This T cell receptor beta chain was found in a study of beta chain features in type 1 diabetes. This clone was recorded a few times. Its target is not known. The authors reverse transcribed all of the isolated RNA, so sequencing captured expressed TCRB transcripts. The table came from immunoSEQ multiplex PCR; TCRdb's copy has only in-frame clones and leaves some out. The sample carries under 350,000 clones, 24% recorded once. The CDR3 length is 15 residues. Germline values: CDR1 SGHRS, CDR2 YFSETQ. The V and J ends lost 4 bases and 3 bases, in that order; junction bases with no gene match: 6. General study findings and limits: The study found moderately but significantly shorter TCRB CDR3s in all four CD4+ subsets of Type 1 diabetes patients.

V usage is TRBV5-1 and J usage is TRBJ2-1; 8 bases agree with TRBD1. The sequenced material came from naive CD4+ T cells from blood. The clonotype was recovered from a woman aged 25-40 years with type 1 diabetes. This CDR3 reads CASSPQGAYYNEQFF. The CDR3 bases are TGCGCCAGCAGCCCCCAGGGGGCCTACTACAATGAGCAGTTCTTC.